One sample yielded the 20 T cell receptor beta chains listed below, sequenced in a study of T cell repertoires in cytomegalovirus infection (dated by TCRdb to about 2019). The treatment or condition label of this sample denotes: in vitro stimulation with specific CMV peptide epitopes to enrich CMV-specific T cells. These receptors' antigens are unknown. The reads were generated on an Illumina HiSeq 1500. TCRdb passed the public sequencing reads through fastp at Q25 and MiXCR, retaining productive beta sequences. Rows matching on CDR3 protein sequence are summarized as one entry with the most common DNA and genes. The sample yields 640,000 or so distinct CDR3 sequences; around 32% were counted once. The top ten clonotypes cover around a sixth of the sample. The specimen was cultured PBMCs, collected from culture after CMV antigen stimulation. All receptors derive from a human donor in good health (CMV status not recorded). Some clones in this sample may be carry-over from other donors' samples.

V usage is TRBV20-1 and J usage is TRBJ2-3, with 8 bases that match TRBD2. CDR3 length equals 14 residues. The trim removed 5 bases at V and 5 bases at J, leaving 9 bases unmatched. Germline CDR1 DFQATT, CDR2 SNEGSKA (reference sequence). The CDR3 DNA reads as TGCAGTGCTTTCCAGCGGGAGAGGGGAGATACGCAGTATTTT. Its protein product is CSAFQRERGDTQYF.

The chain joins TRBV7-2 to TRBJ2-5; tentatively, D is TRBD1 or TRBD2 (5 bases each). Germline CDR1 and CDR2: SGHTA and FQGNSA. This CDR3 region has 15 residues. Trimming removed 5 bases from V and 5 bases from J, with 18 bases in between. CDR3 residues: CASSPTWGLSETQYF. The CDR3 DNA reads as TGTGCCAGCAGCCCGACCTGGGGGTTATCGGAGACCCAGTACTTC.

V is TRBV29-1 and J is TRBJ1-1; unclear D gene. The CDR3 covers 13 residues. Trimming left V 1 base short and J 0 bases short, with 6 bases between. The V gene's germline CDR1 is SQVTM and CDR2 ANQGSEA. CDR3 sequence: CSVEAGMNTEAFF. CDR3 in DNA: TGCAGCGTTGAAGCGGGCATGAACACTGAAGCTTTCTTT.

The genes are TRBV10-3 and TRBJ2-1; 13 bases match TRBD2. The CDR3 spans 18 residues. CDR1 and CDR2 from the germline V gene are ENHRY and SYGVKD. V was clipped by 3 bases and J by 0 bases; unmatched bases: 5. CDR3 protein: CAISEGLAGASSYNEQFF. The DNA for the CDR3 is TGTGCCATCAGTGAAGGACTAGCGGGGGCCAGCTCCTACAATGAGCAGTTCTTC.

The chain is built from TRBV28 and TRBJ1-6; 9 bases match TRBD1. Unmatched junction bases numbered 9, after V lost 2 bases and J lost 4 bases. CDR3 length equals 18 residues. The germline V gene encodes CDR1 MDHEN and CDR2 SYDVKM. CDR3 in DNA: TGTGCCAGCAGTTTAACGGACTATGGGACAGGGTATAATTCACCCCTCCACTTT. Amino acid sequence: CASSLTDYGTGYNSPLHF. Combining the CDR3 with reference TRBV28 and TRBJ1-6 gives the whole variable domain DVKVTQSSRYLVKRTGEKVFLECVQDMDHENMFWYRQDPGLGLRLIYFSYDVKMKEKGDIPEGYSVSREKKERFSLILESASTNQTSMYLCASSLTDYGTGYNSPLHFGNGTRLTVT.

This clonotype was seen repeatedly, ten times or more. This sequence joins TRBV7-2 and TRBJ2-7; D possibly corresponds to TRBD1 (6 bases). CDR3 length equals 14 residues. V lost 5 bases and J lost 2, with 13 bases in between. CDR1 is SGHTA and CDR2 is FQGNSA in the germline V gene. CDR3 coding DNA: TGTGCCAGCAGCCCCGACAGGTTTCCCTACGAGCAGTACTTC. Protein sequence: CASSPDRFPYEQYF.

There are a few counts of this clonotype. The CDR3: CASSTAGTLGSGANVLTF. The CDR3, as DNA: TGTGCCAGTAGCACAGCGGGGACGCTAGGCTCTGGGGCCAACGTCCTGACTTTC. The rearrangement joins TRBV19 to TRBJ2-6; 7 nucleotides align to TRBD2. Germline-derived CDR1 and CDR2 are LNHDA and SQIVND (reference sequence). With V trimmed by 6 bases and J by 0 bases, 11 bases remained unmatched. The CDR3 is made up of 18 amino acids.

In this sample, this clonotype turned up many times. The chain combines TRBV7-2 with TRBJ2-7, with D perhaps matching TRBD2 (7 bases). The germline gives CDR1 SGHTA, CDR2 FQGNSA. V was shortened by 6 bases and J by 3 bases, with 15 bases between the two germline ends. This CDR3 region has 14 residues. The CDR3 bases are TGTGCCAGCAGAGGACTAGGGGGGAGCTACGAGCAGTACTTC. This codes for CASRGLGGSYEQYF.

The CDR3, as DNA: TGTGCCATCAGGGGACCCCACACTGAAGCTTTCTTT. It codes for CAIRGPHTEAFF. The genes are TRBV6-2 or TRBV6-3 and TRBJ1-1; possibly TRBD1 for D (6 bases). V was clipped by 10 bases and J by 3 bases, with 12 bases between them. CDR3 length equals 12 residues. Germline V CDR1 and CDR2: MNHEY, SVGEGT.

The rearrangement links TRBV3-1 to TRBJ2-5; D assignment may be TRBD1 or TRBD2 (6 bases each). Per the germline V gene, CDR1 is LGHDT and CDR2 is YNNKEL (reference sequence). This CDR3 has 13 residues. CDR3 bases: TGTGCTACTACGGGGGCAGGCCAAGAGACCCAGTACTTC. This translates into CATTGAGQETQYF.

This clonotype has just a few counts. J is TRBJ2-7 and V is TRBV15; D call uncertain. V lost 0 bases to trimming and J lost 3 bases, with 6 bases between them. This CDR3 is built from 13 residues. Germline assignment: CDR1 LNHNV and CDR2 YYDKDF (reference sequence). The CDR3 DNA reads TGTGCCACCAGCAGAGATGCCTTCTACGAGCAGTACTTC. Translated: CATSRDAFYEQYF. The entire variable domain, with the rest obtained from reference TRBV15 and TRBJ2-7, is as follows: DAMVIQNPRYQVTQFGKPVTLSCSQTLNHNVMYWYQQKSSQAPKLLFHYYDKDFNNEADTPDNFQSRRPNTSFCFLDIRSPGLGDTAMYLCATSRDAFYEQYFGPGTRLTVT.

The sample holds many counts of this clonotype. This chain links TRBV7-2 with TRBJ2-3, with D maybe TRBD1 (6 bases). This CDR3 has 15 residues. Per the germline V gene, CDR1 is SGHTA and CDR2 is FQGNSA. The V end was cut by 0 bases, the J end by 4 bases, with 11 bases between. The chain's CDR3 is CASSLAAGAPDTQYF. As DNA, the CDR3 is TGTGCCAGCAGCTTAGCGGCAGGGGCGCCAGATACGCAGTATTTT.

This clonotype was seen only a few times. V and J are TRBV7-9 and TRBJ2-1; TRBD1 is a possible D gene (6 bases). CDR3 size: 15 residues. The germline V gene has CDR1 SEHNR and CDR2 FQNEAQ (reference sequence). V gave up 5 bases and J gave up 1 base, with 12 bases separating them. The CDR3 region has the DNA TGTGCCAGCAGCCGGGGACACCCTTCCTACAATGAGCAGTTCTTC. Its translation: CASSRGHPSYNEQFF.

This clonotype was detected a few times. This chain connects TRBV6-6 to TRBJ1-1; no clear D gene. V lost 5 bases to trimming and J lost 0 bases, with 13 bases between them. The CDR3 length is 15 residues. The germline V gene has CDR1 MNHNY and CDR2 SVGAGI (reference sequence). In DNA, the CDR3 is TGTGCCAGCAGTCCTCGATCGGTTCTGAACACTGAAGCTTTCTTT. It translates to CASSPRSVLNTEAFF.

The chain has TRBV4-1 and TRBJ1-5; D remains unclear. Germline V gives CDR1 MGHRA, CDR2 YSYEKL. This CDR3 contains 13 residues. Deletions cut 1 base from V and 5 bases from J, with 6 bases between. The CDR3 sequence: CASSQGLDQPQHF. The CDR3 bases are TGCGCCAGCAGCCAAGGTTTGGATCAGCCCCAGCATTTT.

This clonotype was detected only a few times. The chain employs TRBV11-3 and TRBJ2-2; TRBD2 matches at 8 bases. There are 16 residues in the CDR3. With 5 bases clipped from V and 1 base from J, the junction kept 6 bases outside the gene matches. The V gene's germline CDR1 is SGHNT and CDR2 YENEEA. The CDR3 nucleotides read TGTGCCAGCAGCCAAGGACTAGCCAAGAACACCGGGGAGCTGTTTTTT. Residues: CASSQGLAKNTGELFF.

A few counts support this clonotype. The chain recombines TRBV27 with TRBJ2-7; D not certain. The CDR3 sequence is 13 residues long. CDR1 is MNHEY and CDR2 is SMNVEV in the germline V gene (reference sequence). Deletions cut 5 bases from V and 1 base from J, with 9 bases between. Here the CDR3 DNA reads TGTGCCAGCAGTGAGATCCCGTCCTACGAGCAGTACTTC. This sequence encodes CASSEIPSYEQYF.

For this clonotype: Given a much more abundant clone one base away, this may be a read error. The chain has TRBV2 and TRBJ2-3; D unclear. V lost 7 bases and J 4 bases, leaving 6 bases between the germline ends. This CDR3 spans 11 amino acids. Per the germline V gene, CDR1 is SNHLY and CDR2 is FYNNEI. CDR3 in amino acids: CASTLADTQYF. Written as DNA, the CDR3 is TGTGCCAGCACGCTCGCAGATACGCAGTATTTT.

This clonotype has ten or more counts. As DNA, the CDR3 is TGTGCCAGCAGCCCGAACGGGGGCATGGCTGAAAAACTGTTTTTT. It translates to CASSPNGGMAEKLFF. The V gene is TRBV7-2, the J gene TRBJ1-4; the D gene is possibly TRBD1 (6 bases). CDR1 is SGHTA and CDR2 is FQGNSA in the germline V gene. CDR3 size: 15 residues. Deletions cut 5 bases from V and 7 bases from J, with 17 bases between. Variable domain in full (rest from reference TRBV7-2 and TRBJ1-4): GAGVSQSPSNKVTEKGKDVELRCDPISGHTALYWYRQSLGQGLEFLIYFQGNSAPDKSGLPSDRFSAERTGGSVSTLTIQRTQQEDSAVYLCASSPNGGMAEKLFFGSGTQLSVL.

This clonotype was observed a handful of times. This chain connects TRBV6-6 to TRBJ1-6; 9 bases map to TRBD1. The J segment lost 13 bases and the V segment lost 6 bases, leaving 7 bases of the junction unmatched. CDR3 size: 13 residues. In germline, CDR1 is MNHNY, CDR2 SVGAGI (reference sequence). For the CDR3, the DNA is TGTGCCAGCAGACCGGGACAGGGCTTCCCCCTCCACTTT. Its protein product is CASRPGQGFPLHF.